This T cell receptor beta chain is from a study of cytomegalovirus exposure and HLA in healthy donors. Study-level results: The authors enumerated 150 to 200 TCR beta chains as linked to cytomegalovirus. Further analysis, carried out later, found HLA-associated TCR beta chains more clonally expanded than equally common other chains. Under in vitro conditions, a few CMV-associated chains were confirmed as specific for CMV antigens. It was reported that TCR beta sequences correctly inferred the HLA-A and HLA-B alleles for most subjects.

This CDR3 has 15 residues. With 4 bases clipped from V and 7 bases from J, the junction kept 5 bases outside the gene matches. Germline CDR1 is MNHEY and CDR2 is SVGAGI. PCR was performed using 60 Vbeta and 13 Jbeta primers. The table came from immunoSEQ multiplex PCR; TCRdb's copy has only in-frame clones and leaves some out. The top ten clones hold approximately 9.4% of a sample with 150,000 to 200,000 clones, 80% to 90% of them seen once. Concerning this clone: Its target is unknown.

J is TRBJ2-1 and V is TRBV6-5; 12 bases fit TRBD1. Material for sequencing was PBMCs. The receptor was derived from a man younger than 35 in good health and CMV-seropositive. As DNA, the CDR3 is TGTGCCAGCAGTTTTAGGGACAGGGGGCGGAATGAGCAGTTCTTC. Translation gives CASSFRDRGRNEQFF.